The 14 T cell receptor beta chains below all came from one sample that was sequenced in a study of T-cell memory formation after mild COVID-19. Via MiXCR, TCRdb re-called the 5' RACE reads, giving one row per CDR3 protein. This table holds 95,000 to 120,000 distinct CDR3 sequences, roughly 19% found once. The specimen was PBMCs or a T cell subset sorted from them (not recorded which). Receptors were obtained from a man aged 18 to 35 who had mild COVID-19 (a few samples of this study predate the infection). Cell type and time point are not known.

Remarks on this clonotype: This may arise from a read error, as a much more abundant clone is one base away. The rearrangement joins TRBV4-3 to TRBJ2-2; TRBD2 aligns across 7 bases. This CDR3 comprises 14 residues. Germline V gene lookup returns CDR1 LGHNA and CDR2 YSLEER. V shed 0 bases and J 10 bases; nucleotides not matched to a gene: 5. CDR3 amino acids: CASSQEGGAVELFF. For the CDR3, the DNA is TGCGCCAGCAGCCAAGAGGGAGGGGCCGTGGAGCTGTTTTTT.

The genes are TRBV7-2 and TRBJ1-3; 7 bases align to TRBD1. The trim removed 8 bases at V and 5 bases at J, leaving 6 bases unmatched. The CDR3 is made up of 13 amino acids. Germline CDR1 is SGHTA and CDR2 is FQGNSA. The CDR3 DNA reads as TGTGCCAGCGGAACAGGGGTCAGAAACACCATATATTTT. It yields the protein CASGTGVRNTIYF.

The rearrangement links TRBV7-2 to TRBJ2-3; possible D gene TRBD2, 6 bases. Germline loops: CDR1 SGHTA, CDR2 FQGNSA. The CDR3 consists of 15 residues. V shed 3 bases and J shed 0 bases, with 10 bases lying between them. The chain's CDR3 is CASSLIGGSTDTQYF. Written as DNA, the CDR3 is TGTGCCAGCAGCTTGATCGGGGGTAGCACAGATACGCAGTATTTT.

As DNA, the CDR3 is TGTGCCAGCAGCTTAGTATCGGGACAGCCCCAGCATTTT. Its protein product is CASSLVSGQPQHF. The rearrangement joins TRBV7-2 to TRBJ1-5; D not resolved. The germline V and J ends were trimmed by 1 base and 7 bases, with 8 bases remaining between them. The CDR3 has 13 residues. Germline V gene lookup returns CDR1 SGHTA and CDR2 FQGNSA. The whole variable domain, filled in from reference TRBV7-2 and TRBJ1-5, reads GAGVSQSPSNKVTEKGKDVELRCDPISGHTALYWYRQSLGQGLEFLIYFQGNSAPDKSGLPSDRFSAERTGGSVSTLTIQRTQQEDSAVYLCASSLVSGQPQHFGDGTRLSIL.

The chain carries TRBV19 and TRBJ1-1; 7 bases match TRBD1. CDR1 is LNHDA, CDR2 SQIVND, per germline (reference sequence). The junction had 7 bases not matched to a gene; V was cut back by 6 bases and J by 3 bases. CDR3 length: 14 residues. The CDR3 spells CASRIPRGHTEAFF. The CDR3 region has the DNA TGTGCCAGTAGAATTCCGAGGGGGCACACTGAAGCTTTCTTT.

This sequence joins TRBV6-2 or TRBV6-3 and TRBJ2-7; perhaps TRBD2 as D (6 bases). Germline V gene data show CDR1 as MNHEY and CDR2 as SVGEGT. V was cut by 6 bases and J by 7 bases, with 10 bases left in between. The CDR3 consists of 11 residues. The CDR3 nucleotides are TGTGCCAGCAGCCGCGGGGTGGAGCAGTACGTC. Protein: CASSRGVEQYV.

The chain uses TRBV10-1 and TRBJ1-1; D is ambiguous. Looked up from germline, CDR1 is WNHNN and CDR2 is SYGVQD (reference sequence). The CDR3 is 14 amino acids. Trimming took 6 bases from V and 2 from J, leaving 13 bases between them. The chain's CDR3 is CASSGTALNTEAFF. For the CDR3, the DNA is TGCGCCAGCAGCGGTACAGCTCTCAACACTGAAGCTTTCTTT.

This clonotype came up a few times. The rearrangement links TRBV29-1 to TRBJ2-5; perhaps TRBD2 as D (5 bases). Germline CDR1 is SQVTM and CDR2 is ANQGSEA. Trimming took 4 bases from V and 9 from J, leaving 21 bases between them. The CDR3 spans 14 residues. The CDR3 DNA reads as TGCAGCGTTGGAGAGGGTGTAGATGTTGGTGCCCAGTACTTC. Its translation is CSVGEGVDVGAQYF. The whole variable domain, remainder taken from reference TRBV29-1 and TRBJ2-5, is SAVISQKPSRDICQRGTSLTIQCQVDSQVTMMFWYRQQPGQSLTLIATANQGSEATYESGFVIDKFPISRPNLTFSTLTVSNMSPEDSSIYLCSVGEGVDVGAQYFGPGTRLLVL.

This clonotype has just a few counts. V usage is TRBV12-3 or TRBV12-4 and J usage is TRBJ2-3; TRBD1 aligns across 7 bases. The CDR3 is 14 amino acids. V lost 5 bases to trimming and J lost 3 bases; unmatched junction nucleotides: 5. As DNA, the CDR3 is TGTGCCAGCAGTACCCGACAGGGTACAGATACGCAGTATTTT. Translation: CASSTRQGTDTQYF.

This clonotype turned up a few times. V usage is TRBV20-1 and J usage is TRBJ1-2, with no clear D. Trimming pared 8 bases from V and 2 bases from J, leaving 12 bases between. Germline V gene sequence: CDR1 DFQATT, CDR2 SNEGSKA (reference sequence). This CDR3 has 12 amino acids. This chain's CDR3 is CSPTGYNYGYTF. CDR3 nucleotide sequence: TGCAGTCCTACCGGTTACAACTATGGCTACACCTTC.

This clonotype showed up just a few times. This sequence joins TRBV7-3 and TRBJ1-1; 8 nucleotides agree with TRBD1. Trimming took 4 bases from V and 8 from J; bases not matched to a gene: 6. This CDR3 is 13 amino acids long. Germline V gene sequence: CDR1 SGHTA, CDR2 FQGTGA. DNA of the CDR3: TGTGCCAGCAGCTCAACCCGGGACAGGGAAGCTTTCTTT. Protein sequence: CASSSTRDREAFF.

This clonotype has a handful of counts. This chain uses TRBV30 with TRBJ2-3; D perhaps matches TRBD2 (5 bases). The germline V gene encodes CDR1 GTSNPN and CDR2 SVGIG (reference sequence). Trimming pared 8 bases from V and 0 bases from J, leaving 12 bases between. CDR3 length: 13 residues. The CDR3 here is CARGGGSTDTQYF. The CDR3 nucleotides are TGTGCCCGAGGAGGCGGTAGCACAGATACGCAGTATTTT.

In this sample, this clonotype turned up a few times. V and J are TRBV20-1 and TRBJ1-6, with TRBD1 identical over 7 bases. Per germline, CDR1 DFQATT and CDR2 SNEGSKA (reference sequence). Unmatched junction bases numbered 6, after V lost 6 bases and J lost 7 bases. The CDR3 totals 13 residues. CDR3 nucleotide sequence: TGCAGTGCCAAGACAGGGACGAATTCACCCCTCCACTTT. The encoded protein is CSAKTGTNSPLHF.

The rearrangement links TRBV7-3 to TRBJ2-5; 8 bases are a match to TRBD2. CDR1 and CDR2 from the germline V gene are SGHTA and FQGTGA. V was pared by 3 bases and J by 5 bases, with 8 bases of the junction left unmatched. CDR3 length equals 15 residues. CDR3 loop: CASSLGGGPAETQYF. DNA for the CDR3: TGTGCCAGCAGCTTGGGCGGGGGGCCAGCCGAGACCCAGTACTTC.